The sequence of this TCR beta chain was determined in a study of shared clonotypes between healthy human individuals. This clone has at least ten counts. The target antigen is unknown. CD45RO+ cells plus CCR7-negative CD45RA+ TemRA cells formed CD8 memory. Method: immunoSEQ multiplex PCR; TCRdb's copy keeps in-frame clones and lacks some. The sample records 110,000 or so clones, more than 65% being singletons. Points from the study as a whole: Larger estimated richness was generally recorded for naive subsets relative to memory subsets. The authors sampled blood alone, and tissue repertoires likely differ. Shared across a handful of donors were around 5% of the naive CD4 clonotypes.

The CDR3 sequence is 13 residues long. The germline V gene has CDR1 SNHLY and CDR2 FYNNEI. V was cut by 6 bases and J by 3 bases, with 12 bases left in between. The sequenced sample was memory CD8+ T cells sorted from blood. This sample's subset: CD45RO+ cells pooled with CCR7-negative TemRA cells. This sequence was found in a woman aged 25 to 39 in good health. This rearrangement joins TRBV2 to TRBJ2-7; D is undetermined. CDR3 in amino acids: CASSITLGYEQYF. CDR3 DNA: TGTGCCAGCAGCATAACCCTAGGCTACGAGCAGTACTTC.